This T cell receptor (beta chain) was recovered during a study of somatic mutations in cytotoxic T cells in rheumatoid arthritis. Regarding this clone: Its antigen is unidentified.

Authors' analysis steps: Matching between patient CD8+ clones larger than 1% and published virus-specific TCRB sequences was rare. Assay: immunoSEQ multiplex PCR; the TCRdb copy retains only in-frame clones and omits some. V and J calls and clone size are as listed in that table; D and trimming were resolved from the DNA. The data show roughly 30,000 clones, with 75% to 90% seen just once and 7.5% to 9.5% held by the top ten. Study-level findings and limits: A single CD8+ clone exceeded 20% of CD8+ cells in about an eighth of the roughly 60 patients.

The CDR3 totals 16 residues. Trimming shortened V by 0 bases and J by 3 bases, and 15 bases separated the two germline ends. Germline CDR1 MGHRA, CDR2 YSYEKL. The source material was CD8+ T cells sorted from blood. The rearrangement links TRBV4-1 to TRBJ2-7; D is perhaps TRBD1 (6 bases). The receptor was isolated from an adult with rheumatoid arthritis. DNA for the CDR3: TGCGCCAGCAGCCAAGATTCCAGGGGCAAGGGCTACGAGCAGTACTTC. It yields the protein CASSQDSRGKGYEQYF.